The 24 T cell receptor beta chains in this list originate from one sample, sequenced in a study of Ad26.COV2.S vaccination and SARS-CoV-2 variants. Treatment in this sample: 15 to 20 received Ad26.COV2.S at low or high dose, single or two shots; several received placebo; per-sample allocation not given. Sampling happened 63 days after the first vaccine or placebo injection. The repertoire was sequenced with immunoSEQ multiplex PCR; TCRdb's copy has only in-frame clones and lacks some. Counted here are over 300,000 clones, about four fifths occurring once; the ten biggest clones make up 7.4%. The sample was peripheral blood, taken in a trial of Ad26.COV2.S vaccine versus placebo. Receptors were obtained from a person between 18 and 65 years old who received the Ad26.COV2.S COVID-19 vaccine or a placebo.

This clone was seen only a few times. The J gene is TRBJ1-1, the V gene TRBV7-6; a possible D gene is TRBD1 (6 bases). CDR3 size: 13 residues. V was shortened by 5 bases and J by 1 base, with 8 bases between the two germline ends. From germline, CDR1 is SGHVS and CDR2 FNYEAQ. In DNA form, the CDR3 reads TGTGCCAGCAGCAAGACAGGGAACACTGAAGCTTTCTTT. Its protein is CASSKTGNTEAFF.

V and J are TRBV6-5 and TRBJ2-7; 12 bases agree with TRBD2. With 7 bases clipped from V and 6 bases from J, the junction kept 10 bases outside the gene matches. Germline V gives CDR1 MNHEY, CDR2 SVGAGI. This CDR3 region has 15 residues. This CDR3 reads CASTLAGGAGSEQYF. The DNA for the CDR3 is TGTGCCAGCACCCTAGCGGGGGGGGCAGGTAGCGAGCAGTACTTC.

The chain carries TRBV2 and TRBJ2-5; D is ambiguous. The CDR3 totals 13 residues. Germline V gene lookup returns CDR1 SNHLY and CDR2 FYNNEI. With 4 bases removed from V and 1 base from J, the gap between germline ends came to 7 bases. CDR3 residues: CASSADFQETQYF. The DNA for the CDR3 is TGTGCCAGCAGTGCCGACTTCCAAGAGACCCAGTACTTC.

This chain links TRBV4-1 with TRBJ1-1, with 11 bases aligning to TRBD1. This CDR3 contains 18 residues. From germline, CDR1 is MGHRA and CDR2 YSYEKL. V was pared by 1 base and J by 1 base, with 8 bases of the junction left unmatched. The CDR3 reads CASSQVLDRGRGNTEAFF. The DNA for the CDR3 is TGCGCCAGCAGCCAAGTTCTGGACAGGGGGCGCGGGAACACTGAAGCTTTCTTT.

The V gene is TRBV7-8, the J gene TRBJ2-1; D not resolved. Trimming took 5 bases from V and 0 from J, leaving 11 bases between them. Per germline, CDR1 SGHVS and CDR2 FQNEAQ. The CDR3 has 15 residues. The CDR3 sequence: CASSPRASSYNEQFF. DNA of the CDR3: TGTGCCAGCAGCCCCCGGGCGAGCTCCTACAATGAGCAGTTCTTC. Complete variable domain (other parts from reference TRBV7-8 and TRBJ2-1): GAGVSQSPRYKVAKRGQDVALRCDPISGHVSLFWYQQALGQGPEFLTYFQNEAQLDKSGLPSDRFFAERPEGSVSTLKIQRTQQEDSAVYLCASSPRASSYNEQFFGPGTRLTVL.

This clone was recorded a few times. The chain combines TRBV4-1 with TRBJ2-1; weak D call: TRBD1 (6 bases). Germline loops: CDR1 MGHRA, CDR2 YSYEKL. There are 16 residues in the CDR3. V lost 0 bases and J lost 10, with 19 bases in between. The CDR3: CASSQDFRLGQSEQFF. CDR3 DNA: TGCGCCAGCAGCCAAGATTTCCGTCTTGGACAGTCAGAGCAGTTCTTC.

The V and J genes are TRBV12-3 or TRBV12-4 and TRBJ1-1; possible D gene TRBD1, 6 bases. The V end was cut by 7 bases, the J end by 6 bases, with 15 bases between. The CDR3 consists of 13 residues. The CDR3 nucleotides are TGTGCCAGCACCCGAGGGGGGGCTTCTGAAGCTTTCTTT. This translates into CASTRGGASEAFF.

J is TRBJ1-6 and V is TRBV10-1; no firm D call. The CDR3 is 18 residues long. V lost 6 bases and J 3 bases, leaving 21 bases between the germline ends. Germline V gene sequence: CDR1 WNHNN, CDR2 SYGVQD (reference sequence). This CDR3 is CASRYGLDGNFYNSPLHF. The CDR3 DNA is TGCGCCAGCAGGTATGGGCTGGACGGGAACTTCTATAATTCACCCCTCCACTTT.

The rearrangement links TRBV13 to TRBJ1-2; 10 bases line up with TRBD1. V shed 5 bases and J 6 bases; nucleotides not matched to a gene: 12. The CDR3 covers 16 residues. Germline values: CDR1 PRHDT, CDR2 FYEKMQ (reference sequence). CDR3 coding DNA: TGTGCCAGCAGCACGCCGGGACAGGGGAAGGTTGATGGCTACACCTTC. Protein sequence: CASSTPGQGKVDGYTF.

The rearrangement uses TRBV7-2 and TRBJ2-1; TRBD2 matches 7 bases. With V trimmed by 5 bases and J by 7 bases, 8 bases remained unmatched. Germline CDR1 is SGHTA and CDR2 is FQGNSA. The CDR3 extends over 14 amino acids. This chain's CDR3 is CASSPRTSRNEQFF. The CDR3 DNA is TGTGCCAGCAGCCCTCGGACTAGTCGGAATGAGCAGTTCTTC.

The chain combines TRBV5-1 with TRBJ2-7; tentatively, D is TRBD1 (6 bases). Germline loops: CDR1 SGHRS, CDR2 YFSETQ. V gave up 4 bases and J gave up 9 bases, with 20 bases separating them. This CDR3 spans 14 amino acids. The DNA for the CDR3 is TGCGCCAGCAGCACCGCCAGGGGTGGATCTGGGCAGTACTTC. Its translation: CASSTARGGSGQYF.

The chain employs TRBV2 and TRBJ2-7; D gene unclear. The CDR3 spans 13 residues. Germline V gene data show CDR1 as SNHLY and CDR2 as FYNNEI. Trimming took 4 bases from V and 5 from J, leaving 12 bases between them. The CDR3 loop is CASSVNAFNEQYF. CDR3 bases: TGTGCCAGCAGTGTAAACGCGTTTAACGAGCAGTACTTC.

This chain uses TRBV9 with TRBJ2-2, with 8 bases aligning to TRBD1. The CDR3 consists of 16 residues. Germline V lookup: CDR1 SGDLS, CDR2 YYNGEE. Trimming at V came to 2 bases and at J to 7 bases, leaving 10 bases not matched to a gene. The CDR3 sequence is CASSVSGGIFDGELFF. The CDR3 nucleotides read TGTGCCAGCAGCGTCTCAGGGGGCATTTTTGACGGGGAGCTGTTTTTT. Looking up the rest from reference TRBV9 and TRBJ2-2 gives the full variable domain: DSGVTQTPKHLITATGQRVTLRCSPRSGDLSVYWYQQSLDQGLQFLIQYYNGEERAKGNILERFSAQQFPDLHSELNLSSLELGDSALYFCASSVSGGIFDGELFFGEGSRLTVL.

The gene calls are TRBV10-3 and TRBJ2-7, with D unresolved. The CDR3 has 11 amino acids. The V end lost 6 bases, the J end lost 7 bases, and 10 bases lay between the germline ends. CDR1 ENHRY and CDR2 SYGVKD come from the germline V gene. CDR3 sequence reads: CAISAVGEQYF. DNA for the CDR3: TGTGCCATCAGCGCCGTCGGTGAGCAGTACTTC.

This clone was picked up a small number of times. This chain uses TRBV30 with TRBJ2-2, with 8 bases identical to TRBD2. Germline values: CDR1 GTSNPN, CDR2 SVGIG (reference sequence). The CDR3 is 17 residues long. The V and J ends lost 2 bases and 5 bases, in that order; junction bases with no gene match: 13. The CDR3 reads CAWSTGGAGRVTGELFF. Written as DNA, the CDR3 is TGTGCCTGGAGTACGGGGGGGGCAGGCCGGGTTACCGGGGAGCTGTTTTTT.

Comments on this clone: The same CDR3 arises from other DNA sequences in this sample as well. The gene calls are TRBV7-2 and TRBJ2-3, with D uncertain. Germline CDR1 reads SGHTA; CDR2 reads FQGNSA. The CDR3 sequence is 14 residues long. The V end was cut by 5 bases, the J end by 4 bases, with 13 bases between. CDR3 sequence reads: CASSLVGGADTQYF. The DNA for the CDR3 is TGTGCCAGCAGCCTCGTAGGCGGCGCAGATACGCAGTATTTT.

This chain connects TRBV7-9 to TRBJ1-2; D possibly corresponds to TRBD1 (5 bases). Germline CDR1 reads SEHNR; CDR2 reads FQNEAQ (reference sequence). V lost 7 bases to trimming and J lost 6 bases, with 12 bases between them. CDR3 size: 12 residues. The CDR3 DNA follows: TGTGCCAGCAAAGGGGAGGGCCATGGCTACACCTTC. Amino acids: CASKGEGHGYTF.

The chain carries TRBV5-4 and TRBJ2-5; D is perhaps TRBD1 or TRBD2 (5 bases each). Per the germline V gene, CDR1 is SGHNT and CDR2 is YYREEE (reference sequence). The germline V and J ends were trimmed by 4 bases and 4 bases, with 8 bases remaining between them. The CDR3 is 12 residues long. CDR3 nucleotide sequence: TGTGCCAGCAGCCCGGGACGAGAGACCCAGTACTTC. This sequence encodes CASSPGRETQYF.

The chain joins TRBV3-1 (or the pseudogene TRBV3-2) to TRBJ2-7; 7 nucleotides agree with TRBD2. CDR3 size: 13 residues. Germline lookup yields CDR1 LGHDT and CDR2 YNNKEL (reference sequence). V shed 2 bases and J 7 bases; nucleotides not matched to a gene: 5. DNA of the CDR3: TGTGCCAGCAGCCAATTCGGGGGGTGGGAGCAGTACTTC. This translates into CASSQFGGWEQYF.

This chain joins TRBV25-1 and TRBJ2-3; TRBD2 matches at 8 bases. With 3 bases clipped from V and 4 bases from J, the junction kept 9 bases outside the gene matches. The germline V gene encodes CDR1 MGHDK and CDR2 SYGVNS. The CDR3 consists of 16 residues. The CDR3: CASSEKGGGLADTQYF. The CDR3 coding sequence is TGTGCCAGCAGTGAGAAGGGCGGGGGGCTCGCAGATACGCAGTATTTT. Looking up the rest from reference TRBV25-1 and TRBJ2-3 gives the full variable domain: EADIYQTPRYLVIGTGKKITLECSQTMGHDKMYWYQQDPGMELHLIHYSYGVNSTEKGDLSSESTVSRIRTEHFPLTLESARPSHTSQYLCASSEKGGGLADTQYFGPGTRLTVL.

The V call is TRBV2, the J call TRBJ2-1; 10 bases align to TRBD2. This CDR3 comprises 16 residues. CDR1 and CDR2 from the germline V gene are SNHLY and FYNNEI. V was clipped by 1 base and J by 2 bases; unmatched bases: 2. Here the CDR3 reads CASSEGTSGTYNEQFF. The CDR3 nucleotides are TGTGCCAGCAGTGAAGGGACTAGCGGTACCTACAATGAGCAGTTCTTC.

The chain couples TRBV6-2 or TRBV6-3 to TRBJ2-1; 11 nucleotides align to TRBD1. CDR1 MNHEY and CDR2 SVGEGT come from the germline V gene. The CDR3 has 13 amino acids. V was clipped by 6 bases and J by 10 bases; unmatched bases: 5. For the CDR3, the DNA is TGTGCCAGCAGCTGGACAGGGGGCAGGGAGCAGTTCTTC. Translation: CASSWTGGREQFF.

The J gene is TRBJ2-5, the V gene TRBV7-9; 9 bases fit TRBD2. The CDR3 spans 14 residues. Germline assignment: CDR1 SEHNR and CDR2 FQNEAQ (reference sequence). Unmatched junction bases numbered 4, after V lost 5 bases and J lost 3 bases. The CDR3 is CASSPSGGKETQYF. CDR3 DNA: TGTGCCAGCAGCCCCAGCGGGGGGAAAGAGACCCAGTACTTC.

This chain joins TRBV7-9 and TRBJ2-5; D possibly uses TRBD1 or TRBD2 (5 bases each). The CDR3 has 17 residues. Trimming cost V 0 bases and J 0 bases, with 14 bases left between them. Germline V CDR1 and CDR2: SEHNR, FQNEAQ (reference sequence). CDR3 protein: CASSLALGRQYQETQYF. The CDR3 DNA reads TGTGCCAGCAGCTTAGCGCTGGGGAGACAGTACCAAGAGACCCAGTACTTC. Based on the CDR3 plus reference TRBV7-9 and TRBJ2-5, the full variable domain is DTGVSQNPRHKITKRGQNVTFRCDPISEHNRLYWYRQTLGQGPEFLTYFQNEAQLEKSRLLSDRFSAERPKGSFSTLEIQRTEQGDSAMYLCASSLALGRQYQETQYFGPGTRLLVL.